This TCR beta chain was captured by sequencing in a study of cytomegalovirus exposure and HLA in healthy donors. Study-wide points: Later work associated roughly 17,000 TCR beta sequences with HLA alleles at 0.05 false discovery rate. A highly shared variant cluster was judged a likely technical artifact. The classifier, whose performance was assessed in both the original and validation cohorts, reportedly diagnosed cytomegalovirus status with high specificity and sensitivity.

The PCR ran on 60 Vbeta and 13 Jbeta primers. Clones were read by immunoSEQ multiplex PCR, and TCRdb kept only the in-frame ones, dropping some. The table has 170,000 or so clones, about four fifths seen once. This clone has just one count. Its antigen remains unidentified. The V gene's germline CDR1 is SGHNT and CDR2 YYREEE (reference sequence). CDR3 size: 16 residues. After removal of 4 bases from V and 5 bases from J, the junction contained 9 bases not matched to a gene. The chain employs TRBV5-4 and TRBJ2-5; TRBD2 agrees at 12 bases. The sequenced material came from PBMCs. The origin of this receptor is a woman between 45 and 65 years old in good health and CMV-seropositive. The CDR3 sequence: CASSPLGLAGTETQYF. The CDR3 DNA reads as TGTGCCAGCAGCCCTCTCGGACTAGCGGGGACGGAGACCCAGTACTTC.